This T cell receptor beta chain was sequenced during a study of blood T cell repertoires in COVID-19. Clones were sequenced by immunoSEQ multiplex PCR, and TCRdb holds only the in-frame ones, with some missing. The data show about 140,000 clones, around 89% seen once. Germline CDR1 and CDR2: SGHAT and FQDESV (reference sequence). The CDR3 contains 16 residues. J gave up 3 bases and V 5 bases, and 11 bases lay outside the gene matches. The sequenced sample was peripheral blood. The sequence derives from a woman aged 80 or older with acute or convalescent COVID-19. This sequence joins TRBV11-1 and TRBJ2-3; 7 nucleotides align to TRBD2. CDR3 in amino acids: CASSRQQGGGTDTQYF. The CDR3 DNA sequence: TGTGCCAGCAGCCGCCAACAAGGCGGGGGTACAGATACGCAGTATTTT.